These T cell receptor beta chains were read from a single sample in a study of beta chain features in type 1 diabetes. Clones were read by immunoSEQ multiplex PCR, and TCRdb kept only the in-frame ones, dropping some. The sample has roughly 450,000 clones; more than 9.5% are singletons. The sample was naive CD4+ T cells from blood. These receptor sequences come from a woman between 18 and 29 years old in good health. CDR3s include the opening cysteine and the closing phenylalanine or tryptophan. Each record gives: CDR3 length, V gene, CDR3 protein.

length: 13; V: TRBV10-3; CDR3: CASRESSYNEQFF
length: 14; V: TRBV6-6; CDR3: CASFDGRAHNEQFF
length: 15; V: TRBV6-5; CDR3: CASRMTSGGSNEQFF
length: 13; V: TRBV6-5; CDR3: CASSYEGQYEQYF
length: 13; V: TRBV7-3; CDR3: CASSLFINNEQFF
length: 15; V: TRBV19; CDR3: CASSIWGSAEETQYF
length: 16; V: TRBV27; CDR3: CASRLGAESSYNEQFF
length: 11; V: TRBV6-1; CDR3: CASHRADTQYF
length: 16; V: TRBV5-1; CDR3: CASSLTLPGQGNEQFF
length: 13; V: TRBV7-9; CDR3: CASKIAGAETQYF
length: 16; V: TRBV5-4; CDR3: CASSRFSGSTNEKLFF
length: 14; V: TRBV7-3; CDR3: CASSFGGPTDTQYF
length: 13; V: TRBV7-9; CDR3: CASSFGFDQPQHF
length: 15; V: TRBV27; CDR3: CASSPRTGRGSPLHF
length: 14; V: TRBV6-6; CDR3: CASSYQRGGYEQYF
length: 12; V: TRBV29-1; CDR3: CSVLTRTDTQYF
length: 13; V: TRBV4-3; CDR3: CASSQDRNSPLHF
length: 12; V: TRBV7-9; CDR3: CASSLDGDGYTF
length: 13; V: TRBV9; CDR3: CASSVELGETQYF
length: 15; V: TRBV11-2; CDR3: CASSSGLARYNEQFF
length: 16; V: TRBV19; CDR3: CASTPSGLAKQETQYF
length: 15; V: TRBV7-3; CDR3: CASRLYRVGTDTQYF
length: 15; V: TRBV7-3; CDR3: CASSRTSGNTDTQYF
length: 14; V: TRBV28; CDR3: CASRLRVRNTEAFF
length: 15; V: TRBV2; CDR3: CASSLQGPHTGELFF
length: 14; V: TRBV19; CDR3: CASSISRQLETQYF
length: 14; V: TRBV30; CDR3: CAAHTGSGNTEAFF
length: 14; V: TRBV25-1; CDR3: CASSEGRDTDTQYF
length: 13; V: TRBV7-2; CDR3: CASSRTGIGELFF
length: 16; V: TRBV7-3; CDR3: CASSNGLAGGQETQYF
length: 14; V: TRBV18; CDR3: CASSPRSPAGEAFF
length: 15; V: TRBV4-3; CDR3: CASSQDRGRSYGYTF
length: 13; V: TRBV7-3; CDR3: CASSLQANQPQHF
length: 22; V: TRBV23-1; CDR3: CASSQFRQLTSGRAYLPYEQYF
length: 16; V: TRBV27; CDR3: CASSFPFPAGANVLTF
length: 15; V: TRBV29-1; CDR3: CSAQDRAVGYTEAFF
length: 13; V: TRBV7-2; CDR3: CASSPSRGEKLFF
length: 16; V: TRBV12-2; CDR3: CASRFFAARRYNEQFF
length: 12; V: TRBV28; CDR3: CASSFRGYTQYF
length: 13; V: TRBV7-2; CDR3: CASSQATGTTKFF
length: 14; V: TRBV19; CDR3: CASKRASGWNEQFF
length: 13; V: TRBV9; CDR3: CASSVRPQLSYTF
length: 13; V: TRBV15; CDR3: CATAGGPRWPQHF
length: 15; V: TRBV4-1; CDR3: CASSHLGTNYNEQFF
length: 11; V: TRBV20-1; CDR3: CSVPFTDTQYF
length: 13; V: TRBV29-1; CDR3: CSAGSGYTDTQYF
length: 15; V: TRBV4-1; CDR3: CASSQVGLAPDTQYF
length: 15; V: TRBV7-2; CDR3: CASSQQGGNTGELFF
length: 15; V: TRBV2; CDR3: CASRRGQGAEETQYF
length: 15; V: TRBV7-9; CDR3: CASSLEGRGTDEQYF
length: 16; V: TRBV7-3; CDR3: CASSLRRTGSTDTQYF
length: 14; V: TRBV7-2; CDR3: CASSTWGQPETQYF
length: 16; V: TRBV9; CDR3: CASSIGTTPLGNTQYF
length: 14; V: TRBV15; CDR3: CATTQGGVGETQYF
length: 16; V: TRBV5-1; CDR3: CASSPLGTGLSNEQFF
length: 16; V: TRBV28; CDR3: CASSSLAGKSYNEQFF
length: 13; V: TRBV4-1; CDR3: CASSQARVHEQFF